This T cell receptor (beta chain) was obtained from a study of cytomegalovirus exposure and HLA in healthy donors. A multiplex PCR was run with 60 Vbeta primers and 13 Jbeta primers. Here immunoSEQ multiplex PCR was the method, and the copy in TCRdb shows in-frame clones only, minus some. The repertoire consists of about 130,000 clones, with roughly 77% occurring once and the leading ten covering approximately 4.8%. CDR3 length: 16 residues. Germline assignment: CDR1 SGHNT and CDR2 YENEEA. V lost 3 bases to trimming and J lost 7 bases, with 18 bases between them. Nobody recorded the CMV serostatus of this donor. This clone was seen a single time.

The specimen sequenced was PBMCs. The TCR was taken from a man in his thirties or forties in good health. The chain uses TRBV11-3 and TRBJ1-4; TRBD1 is a possible D gene (6 bases). CDR3 amino acids: CASSLGPGGRSEKLFF. The CDR3 nucleotides are TGTGCCAGCAGCTTGGGGCCGGGGGGGCGGAGTGAAAAACTGTTTTTT.